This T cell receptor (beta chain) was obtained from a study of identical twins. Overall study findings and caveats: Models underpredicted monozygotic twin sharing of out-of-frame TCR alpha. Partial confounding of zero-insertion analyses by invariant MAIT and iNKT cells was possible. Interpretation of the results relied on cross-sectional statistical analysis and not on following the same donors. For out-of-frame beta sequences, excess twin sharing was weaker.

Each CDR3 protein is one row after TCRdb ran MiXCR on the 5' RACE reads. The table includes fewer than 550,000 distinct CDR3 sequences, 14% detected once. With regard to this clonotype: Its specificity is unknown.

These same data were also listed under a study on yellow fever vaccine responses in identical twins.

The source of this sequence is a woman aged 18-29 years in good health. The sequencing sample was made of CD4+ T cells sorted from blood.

Here the CDR3 DNA reads TGCAGCGTTTACCAAAGAGCGGGGGATGGGACCCAGTACTTC. Translated: CSVYQRAGDGTQYF. This chain uses TRBV29-1 with TRBJ2-5, with 8 bases identical to TRBD2. V was clipped by 5 bases and J by 7 bases; unmatched bases: 12. Germline lookup yields CDR1 SQVTM and CDR2 ANQGSEA. The CDR3 is made up of 14 amino acids. Full variable domain (rest looked up from reference TRBV29-1 and TRBJ2-5): SAVISQKPSRDICQRGTSLTIQCQVDSQVTMMFWYRQQPGQSLTLIATANQGSEATYESGFVIDKFPISRPNLTFSTLTVSNMSPEDSSIYLCSVYQRAGDGTQYFGPGTRLLVL.